These 29 T cell receptor beta chains originate from one sample sequenced in a study of CD8 T cells in Susac syndrome. Reverse transcription used about 0.5 to 1 ug RNA and random hexamers. TCRdb re-analysed the immunoSEQ multiplex PCR reads in MiXCR, keeping a single row per CDR3 protein. The sample has 120,000 to 150,000 distinct CDR3 sequences; around 94% are singletons. Specimen: CD4+ T cells from PBMCs. All receptors derive from a human donor in good health.

The chain employs TRBV6-1 and TRBJ1-1, with 7 nucleotides matching TRBD1. This CDR3 contains 17 residues. CDR1 MNHNS and CDR2 SASEGT come from the germline V gene. V gave up 3 bases and J gave up 4 bases; unmatched junction bases: 14. The CDR3 coding sequence is TGTGCCAGCAGTGAGGGACAGTCCACCCCTGAGAGCACTGAAGCTTTCTTT. Translated: CASSEGQSTPESTEAFF.

The chain uses TRBV2 and TRBJ2-7; 10 bases align to TRBD1. Germline lookup yields CDR1 SNHLY and CDR2 FYNNEI. The CDR3 is 14 residues long. V gave up 5 bases and J gave up 6 bases; unmatched junction bases: 7. Here the CDR3 reads CASSPRTGGLEQYF. The CDR3 DNA reads TGTGCCAGCAGTCCCAGGACAGGGGGTCTCGAGCAGTACTTC.

The rearrangement links TRBV24-1 to TRBJ2-3; D possibly corresponds to TRBD2 (5 bases). Between the trimmed V and J ends, which lost 5 bases and 2 bases, there was a span of 10 bases. This CDR3 has 14 amino acids. The germline V gene encodes CDR1 KGHDR and CDR2 SFDVKD. CDR3 bases: TGTGCCACCAGTGCGGGAAACCCCACAGATACGCAGTATTTT. It is translated as CATSAGNPTDTQYF.

The V and J genes are TRBV23-1 and TRBJ2-2; perhaps TRBD1 as D (6 bases). TRBV23-1 is an open reading frame whose function is uncertain. This CDR3 is 16 amino acids long. V lost 4 bases and J lost 5, with 17 bases in between. CDR3 DNA sequence: TGCGCCAGCAGTCTCCCACAGGGTGGAAATACCGGGGAGCTGTTTTTT. This encodes CASSLPQGGNTGELFF.

The chain employs TRBV29-1 and TRBJ2-5; the match to TRBD2 covers 8 bases. The CDR3 contains 12 residues. With 4 bases clipped from V and 4 bases from J, the junction kept 2 bases outside the gene matches. From germline, CDR1 is SQVTM and CDR2 ANQGSEA. CDR3: CSVVAGGETQYF. The CDR3 DNA sequence: TGCAGCGTTGTTGCGGGAGGAGAGACCCAGTACTTC. The variable domain in full, with the rest retrieved from reference TRBV29-1 and TRBJ2-5, is SAVISQKPSRDICQRGTSLTIQCQVDSQVTMMFWYRQQPGQSLTLIATANQGSEATYESGFVIDKFPISRPNLTFSTLTVSNMSPEDSSIYLCSVVAGGETQYFGPGTRLLVL.

The chain links TRBV19 to TRBJ2-7; 7 bases align to TRBD1. V was pared by 9 bases and J by 3 bases, with 5 bases of the junction left unmatched. This CDR3 contains 12 residues. The V gene's germline CDR1 is LNHDA and CDR2 SQIVND (reference sequence). CDR3 loop: CASGQESYEQYF. CDR3 coding DNA: TGTGCCAGCGGACAGGAGAGCTACGAGCAGTACTTC.

This clonotype was seen once. The rearrangement joins TRBV18 to TRBJ2-1, with 9 bases lining up with TRBD2. Germline lookup yields CDR1 KGHSH and CDR2 LQKENI. The CDR3 extends over 15 amino acids. Trimming removed 3 bases from V and 4 bases from J; junction bases left unmatched: 4. This CDR3 reads CASSPTSGQYNEQFF. CDR3 sequence (DNA): TGTGCCAGCTCACCGACTAGCGGACAATACAATGAGCAGTTCTTC.

The rearrangement joins TRBV18 to TRBJ2-5; no reliable D call. Germline assignment: CDR1 KGHSH and CDR2 LQKENI. The V and J ends lost 1 base and 4 bases respectively, with 4 bases between them. The CDR3 spans 12 residues. CDR3 bases: TGTGCCAGCTCACCACGTCGAGAGACCCAGTACTTC. This gives the protein CASSPRRETQYF.

This chain connects TRBV2 to TRBJ2-7; TRBD1 might be the D (6 bases). This CDR3 contains 13 residues. Trimming removed 5 bases at V and 3 bases at J, with 11 bases between. The germline V gene encodes CDR1 SNHLY and CDR2 FYNNEI. Here the CDR3 reads CASSKSQGYEQYF. CDR3 coding DNA: TGTGCCAGCAGTAAATCACAGGGCTACGAGCAGTACTTC.

This clonotype was observed a handful of times. The rearrangement links TRBV15 to TRBJ2-7, with D perhaps matching TRBD2 (5 bases). The germline V gene has CDR1 LNHNV and CDR2 YYDKDF (reference sequence). The CDR3 runs 14 residues. Trimming shortened V by 0 bases and J by 2 bases, and 8 bases separated the two germline ends. DNA for the CDR3: TGTGCCACCAGCAGAGATCTCGGGGCCTACGAGCAGTACTTC. This sequence encodes CATSRDLGAYEQYF.

V and J are TRBV7-2 and TRBJ2-2, with D hard to call. V was clipped by 5 bases and J by 1 base, with 8 bases between them. Germline values: CDR1 SGHTA, CDR2 FQGNSA. The CDR3 totals 14 residues. The CDR3 region has the DNA TGTGCCAGCAGCCGCGACATGAACACCGGGGAGCTGTTTTTT. Amino acid sequence: CASSRDMNTGELFF.

CDR3 sequence: CASSSREDGYTF. The CDR3 region has the DNA TGTGCCAGCAGCTCAAGGGAGGATGGCTACACCTTC. The chain joins TRBV7-9 to TRBJ1-2; no definite D call. The V gene's germline CDR1 is SEHNR and CDR2 FQNEAQ (reference sequence). There are 12 residues in the CDR3. Trimming pared 4 bases from V and 6 bases from J, leaving 9 bases between.

V and J are TRBV14 and TRBJ2-3, with TRBD2 matching over 10 bases. This CDR3 has 19 amino acids. After removal of 1 base from V and 2 bases from J, the junction contained 12 bases not matched to a gene. In germline, CDR1 is SGHDN, CDR2 FVKESK. CDR3 DNA: TGTGCCAGCAGCCAAGTCGGGGAGCGGGAGGGCCAGCCCACAGATACGCAGTATTTT. Translated: CASSQVGEREGQPTDTQYF.

The chain carries TRBV24-1 and TRBJ2-7; possible D gene TRBD2, 5 bases. Germline V CDR1 and CDR2: KGHDR, SFDVKD. V was trimmed by 5 bases and J by 2 bases, leaving 18 bases between them. This CDR3 is built from 16 residues. CDR3 loop: CATSGESVEFPYEQYF. Written as DNA, the CDR3 is TGTGCCACCAGTGGGGAGTCCGTCGAGTTCCCCTACGAGCAGTACTTC.

The J gene is TRBJ1-6, the V gene TRBV27; D unclear. V was cut by 1 base and J by 5 bases, with 9 bases left in between. Germline CDR1 MNHEY, CDR2 SMNVEV (reference sequence). The CDR3 runs 15 residues. CDR3 in DNA: TGTGCCAGCAGTTTATTCGGACTTGATAATTCACCCCTCCACTTT. This translates into CASSLFGLDNSPLHF.

The chain uses TRBV27 and TRBJ2-5; TRBD1 matches 7 bases. This CDR3 region has 13 residues. The germline gives CDR1 MNHEY, CDR2 SMNVEV (reference sequence). The V gene end was trimmed by 5 bases and the J gene end by 7 bases; junction bases not matched to a gene: 7. The DNA of the CDR3 is TGTGCCAGCAGTGCAGGGGGTTGGGCGACCCAGTACTTC. Translating it yields CASSAGGWATQYF.

The chain has TRBV9 and TRBJ1-4, with a possible D match to TRBD1 (5 bases). V lost 4 bases to trimming and J lost 2 bases, with 9 bases between them. Germline V gene sequence: CDR1 SGDLS, CDR2 YYNGEE. The CDR3 runs 14 residues. The CDR3 nucleotides read TGTGCCAGCAGCCCGGGGGGGACTAATGAAAAACTGTTTTTT. Protein: CASSPGGTNEKLFF.

The table lists this clonotype with a count of one. The genes are TRBV2 and TRBJ1-6; D is possibly TRBD1 (5 bases). The CDR3 covers 13 residues. Germline V CDR1 and CDR2: SNHLY, FYNNEI. Between the trimmed V and J ends, which lost 10 bases and 3 bases, there was a span of 10 bases. The CDR3, as DNA: TGTGCCACCTGGGACGGCTATAATTCACCCCTCCACTTT. Its protein product is CATWDGYNSPLHF.

The chain recombines TRBV20-1 with TRBJ2-7, with D tentatively TRBD1 (6 bases). V gave up 0 bases and J gave up 5 bases, with 14 bases separating them. From germline, CDR1 is DFQATT and CDR2 SNEGSKA (reference sequence). This CDR3 spans 14 amino acids. The chain's CDR3 is CSAREQGPPHEQYF. CDR3 DNA sequence: TGCAGTGCTAGAGAACAGGGACCCCCTCACGAGCAGTACTTC.

The V and J genes are TRBV20-1 and TRBJ2-1; 7 bases map to TRBD2. Losses at the gene ends were 6 bases for V and 9 bases for J; bases not matched to a gene: 8. The CDR3 spans 12 residues. CDR1 is DFQATT and CDR2 is SNEGSKA in the germline V gene (reference sequence). Here the CDR3 reads CSARTSSVEQFF. The CDR3 nucleotides read TGCAGTGCAAGGACTAGTTCGGTTGAGCAGTTCTTC.

The chain links TRBV12-5 to TRBJ2-7; D is ambiguous. The V end lost 4 bases, the J end lost 5 bases, and 9 bases lay between the germline ends. The CDR3 totals 12 residues. Germline loops: CDR1 LGHNT, CDR2 FRNRAP. DNA for the CDR3: TGTGCTAGTGGTTCCCTAATAGACGAGCAGTACTTC. This sequence encodes CASGSLIDEQYF.

CDR3 in amino acids: CASGLDPHSGGYNEQFF. In DNA form, the CDR3 reads TGTGCTAGTGGTTTGGATCCCCACAGCGGGGGGTACAATGAGCAGTTCTTC. V usage is TRBV12-5 and J usage is TRBJ2-1, with 9 positions matching TRBD2. The germline CDR1 and CDR2 sequences are LGHNT and FRNRAP. This CDR3 comprises 17 residues. Trimming at V came to 1 base and at J to 4 bases, leaving 8 bases not matched to a gene.

V usage is TRBV9 and J usage is TRBJ2-1, with D unresolved. V shed 0 bases and J shed 6 bases, with 4 bases lying between them. The CDR3 spans 12 residues. The germline V gene has CDR1 SGDLS and CDR2 YYNGEE. The CDR3, as DNA: TGTGCCAGCAGCGTAGGCCGCAATGAGCAGTTCTTC. It codes for CASSVGRNEQFF.

The DNA of the CDR3 is TGCGCCAGCAGCTTGGGAGCGGGAGAGGGCTACGAGCAGTACTTC. Its translation is CASSLGAGEGYEQYF. The rearrangement joins TRBV5-1 to TRBJ2-7; 8 positions agree with TRBD2. V gave up 0 bases and J gave up 3 bases; unmatched junction bases: 5. CDR1 and CDR2 from the germline V gene are SGHRS and YFSETQ. CDR3 size: 15 residues.

V gene TRBV7-2 combines with J gene TRBJ1-3, with 7 bases matching TRBD1. This CDR3 region has 12 residues. Germline V gene lookup returns CDR1 SGHTA and CDR2 FQGNSA. Trimming at V came to 5 bases and at J to 10 bases, leaving 5 bases not matched to a gene. CDR3 coding DNA: TGTGCCAGCAGCCACTCAGGGGGAACCATATATTTT. Its protein product is CASSHSGGTIYF.

This sequence joins TRBV29-1 and TRBJ2-1; 11 bases map to TRBD1. Unmatched junction bases numbered 12, after V lost 1 base and J lost 7 bases. This CDR3 contains 17 residues. Germline-derived CDR1 and CDR2 are SQVTM and ANQGSEA. The CDR3 sequence is CSVEGPRGQGVGNEQFF. In DNA form, the CDR3 reads TGCAGCGTTGAAGGCCCGAGGGGACAGGGGGTAGGGAATGAGCAGTTCTTC.

The chain joins TRBV6-2 or TRBV6-3 to TRBJ2-1; D gene uncertain. V lost 5 bases and J lost 6, with 14 bases in between. The CDR3 spans 14 residues. Germline CDR1 MNHEY, CDR2 SVGEGT. CDR3 protein: CASSPWTEGNEQFF. The CDR3 DNA reads TGTGCCAGCAGTCCGTGGACCGAAGGCAATGAGCAGTTCTTC.

The rearrangement links TRBV12-3 or TRBV12-4 to TRBJ2-1; 8 bases are shared with TRBD2. CDR3 length: 11 residues. Germline trimming cut 6 bases from V and 15 bases from J; bases unmatched to any gene: 7. CDR3 amino acids: CASSSSGSSFF. Here the CDR3 DNA reads TGTGCCAGCAGCTCCAGCGGGAGTTCGTTCTTC.

The chain recombines TRBV25-1 with TRBJ1-4; maybe TRBD1 (6 bases). Germline values: CDR1 MGHDK, CDR2 SYGVNS. Trimming shortened V by 4 bases and J by 3 bases, and 21 bases separated the two germline ends. CDR3 length: 18 amino acids. This chain's CDR3 is CASSGFSTGREANEKLFF. The CDR3 nucleotides read TGTGCCAGCAGTGGATTCTCTACAGGGAGGGAGGCTAATGAAAAACTGTTTTTT.